This T cell receptor (beta chain) comes out of a study of blood T cell repertoires in COVID-19. CDR1 and CDR2 from the germline V gene are DFQATT and SNEGSKA (reference sequence). Trimming took 4 bases from V and 2 from J, leaving 2 bases between them. The CDR3 is 10 residues long. Some clones are missing from TCRdb's copy, which holds only in-frame ones; the method was immunoSEQ multiplex PCR. The table includes tens of thousands of clones, 91% detected once. The sequenced sample was peripheral blood. This clonotype was obtained from a human donor in a cohort sampled during active COVID-19. V is TRBV20-1 and J is TRBJ2-5; D remains ambiguous. The CDR3: CSATQETQYF. CDR3 in DNA: TGCAGTGCTACTCAAGAGACCCAGTACTTC.